The clone carrying this T cell receptor beta chain was seen a handful of times. Its antigen is undetermined. The data belong to a study of T cell repertoires in cytomegalovirus infection. Turning to the study itself: Public TCR beta signature analysis indicated the presence of both CMV infection and matching HLA type.

TCRdb itself ran the reads through MiXCR, one entry per CDR3 protein. Found here are approximately 590,000 distinct CDR3 sequences, 40% of them singletons; the top ten hold roughly 50%. Germline V gives CDR1 LGHNA, CDR2 YSLEER. The CDR3 sequence is 16 residues long. Trimming took 0 bases from V and 9 from J; bases not matched to a gene: 10. General study results and limits: Identification of carriers of CMV plus the relevant HLA was achieved through cumulative public TCR beta family frequency.

The origin of this receptor is a human donor in good health (CMV status not recorded). Some clones in this sample may be carry-over from other donors' samples. Sample: cultured PBMCs, taken from culture after CMV antigen stimulation. This chain connects TRBV4-3 to TRBJ1-5; 8 nucleotides line up with TRBD1. Here the CDR3 reads CASSQDGGTGEAPQHF. CDR3 nucleotides: TGCGCCAGCAGCCAAGATGGTGGGACAGGAGAGGCGCCCCAGCATTTT.